The next 26 T cell receptor beta chains were all read from a single sample in a study of T cell changes during pregnancy in multiple sclerosis. The table came from immunoSEQ multiplex PCR; TCRdb's copy has only in-frame clones and leaves some out. The sample records tens of thousands of clones, about 90% being singletons. Sequenced here: peripheral blood, sampled in the first trimester of pregnancy. The source is a female donor in good health, enrolled as a control in a pregnancy study.

This chain uses TRBV7-2 with TRBJ2-2; D is perhaps TRBD2 (6 bases). V shed 5 bases and J shed 5 bases, with 18 bases lying between them. The CDR3 runs to 16 residues. Germline CDR1 SGHTA, CDR2 FQGNSA. CDR3 protein: CASSPKTRAGTGELFF. Written as DNA, the CDR3 is TGTGCCAGCAGCCCAAAGACTAGGGCGGGGACCGGGGAGCTGTTTTTT.

The rearrangement uses TRBV11-2 and TRBJ2-2; 9 nucleotides align to TRBD2. With V trimmed by 1 base and J by 6 bases, 6 bases remained unmatched. The CDR3 loop spans 16 amino acids. In germline, CDR1 is SGHAT, CDR2 FQNNGV. The CDR3 DNA reads TGTGCCAGCAGCTTAGTTCGAGCGGGGGGCGCCGGGGAGCTGTTTTTT. Translating it yields CASSLVRAGGAGELFF.

The V call is TRBV6-6, the J call TRBJ1-5; D gene uncertain. The germline V gene encodes CDR1 MNHNY and CDR2 SVGAGI (reference sequence). The germline V and J ends were trimmed by 8 bases and 0 bases, with 17 bases remaining between them. CDR3 length: 16 amino acids. The CDR3 sequence: CASLGRSSYSNQPQHF. The CDR3 DNA follows: TGTGCCAGCCTCGGAAGGAGCAGTTATAGCAATCAGCCCCAGCATTTT.

The chain joins TRBV7-8 to TRBJ1-1; possibly TRBD1 for D (6 bases). The CDR3 extends over 13 amino acids. Germline loops: CDR1 SGHVS, CDR2 FQNEAQ. V lost 5 bases and J lost 3, with 10 bases in between. Written as DNA, the CDR3 is TGTGCCAGCAGCAAGAGGACAGACACTGAAGCTTTCTTT. Its translation: CASSKRTDTEAFF.

The chain recombines TRBV28 with TRBJ1-2; 7 nucleotides match TRBD1. CDR1 is MDHEN, CDR2 SYDVKM, per germline. The J segment lost 5 bases and the V segment lost 3 bases, leaving 12 bases of the junction unmatched. The CDR3 has 16 amino acids. The CDR3 sequence: CASSLVRLGGAYGYTF. DNA of the CDR3: TGTGCCAGCAGTTTGGTCAGGCTAGGGGGCGCGTATGGCTACACCTTC.

This clone was picked up a small number of times. This chain connects TRBV9 to TRBJ2-2; no firm D call. CDR3 size: 14 residues. Germline V gene data show CDR1 as SGDLS and CDR2 as YYNGEE. The V gene lost 3 bases and the J gene lost 6 bases, with 12 bases spanning the gap. The CDR3 region has the DNA TGTGCCAGCAGCGCAGGTTGGCTTGCCGGGGAGCTGTTTTTT. Protein sequence: CASSAGWLAGELFF.

The J gene is TRBJ2-7, the V gene TRBV2, with a weak D call TRBD2 (6 bases). The germline V gene encodes CDR1 SNHLY and CDR2 FYNNEI. The CDR3 spans 17 residues. Trimming took off 6 bases at V and 2 bases at J, with 23 bases between the two ends. CDR3 nucleotides: TGTGCCAGCAGCCCCGGGGGACCGGGTCTTTCTACCTACGAGCAGTACTTC. As protein: CASSPGGPGLSTYEQYF.

This clone was seen a single time. The chain is built from TRBV6-1 and TRBJ1-3; a possible D gene is TRBD1 (5 bases). Germline V gene data show CDR1 as MNHNS and CDR2 as SASEGT. The V end was cut by 10 bases, the J end by 8 bases, with 12 bases between. The CDR3 totals 11 residues. CDR3 residues: CATSGGDTIYF. DNA of the CDR3: TGTGCCACCTCTGGGGGGGACACCATATATTTT.

The chain's CDR3 is CASSQELGVEAFF. CDR3 DNA: TGTGCCAGCAGCCAAGAATTGGGAGTTGAAGCTTTCTTT. The V gene is TRBV14, the J gene TRBJ1-1, with D hard to call. Germline V gene sequence: CDR1 SGHDN, CDR2 FVKESK. This CDR3 spans 13 amino acids. V lost 0 bases, J lost 7 bases, and 9 bases lay in between.

The V call is TRBV2, the J call TRBJ2-7, with 9 bases fitting TRBD2. There are 13 residues in the CDR3. With V trimmed by 4 bases and J by 4 bases, 2 bases remained unmatched. Germline assignment: CDR1 SNHLY and CDR2 FYNNEI. The CDR3 protein is CASSVTSGYEQYF. Written as DNA, the CDR3 is TGTGCCAGCAGTGTAACTAGCGGGTACGAGCAGTACTTC.

This rearrangement joins TRBV9 to TRBJ2-1, with 7 positions matching TRBD2. The CDR3 totals 13 residues. The V segment lost 3 bases and the J segment 7 bases; nucleotides outside the gene matches: 4. The germline V gene encodes CDR1 SGDLS and CDR2 YYNGEE. CDR3: CASSGPGGNEQFF. CDR3 nucleotides: TGTGCCAGCAGCGGTCCGGGGGGAAATGAGCAGTTCTTC.

This chain uses TRBV15 with TRBJ2-7; the D is unclear. V was pared by 0 bases and J by 5 bases, with 17 bases between. The CDR3 sequence is 16 residues long. Per germline, CDR1 LNHNV and CDR2 YYDKDF (reference sequence). The CDR3 DNA follows: TGTGCCACCAGCAGAGATCGGCTAAACACTCGGGACGAGCAGTACTTC. Translating gives CATSRDRLNTRDEQYF.

The chain employs TRBV7-9 and TRBJ2-1; D is possibly TRBD2 (6 bases). The V end was cut by 4 bases, the J end by 13 bases, with 17 bases between. CDR1 is SEHNR and CDR2 is FQNEAQ in the germline V gene (reference sequence). This CDR3 is built from 13 residues. The CDR3 nucleotides are TGTGCCAGCAGCTGGCGGGACCTCTTAAACCAGTTCTTC. Translated: CASSWRDLLNQFF.

The rearrangement uses TRBV2 and TRBJ1-1; D remains unclear. The CDR3 covers 13 residues. Germline lookup yields CDR1 SNHLY and CDR2 FYNNEI. The ends were cut back, 6 bases at V and 0 bases at J, with 8 bases in the middle. The chain's CDR3 is CASRTGMNTEAFF. DNA of the CDR3: TGTGCCAGCAGAACGGGAATGAACACTGAAGCTTTCTTT.

A single count supports this clone. The CDR3 here is CASSLGHRGLGETQYF. The CDR3 region has the DNA TGTGCCAGCAGTTTAGGTCATAGGGGACTAGGGGAGACCCAGTACTTC. The chain employs TRBV27 and TRBJ2-5, with TRBD2 identical over 8 bases. The length of the CDR3 is 16 residues. Trimming removed 2 bases from V and 5 bases from J; junction bases left unmatched: 10. Germline V gene sequence: CDR1 MNHEY, CDR2 SMNVEV (reference sequence).

The J gene is TRBJ1-1, the V gene TRBV19, with TRBD1 as a possible D gene (5 bases). V lost 5 bases to trimming and J lost 4 bases, with 11 bases between them. This CDR3 is built from 13 residues. Germline V CDR1 and CDR2: LNHDA, SQIVND (reference sequence). DNA of the CDR3: TGTGCCAGTAGTCAGGGAGGGGTCACTGAAGCTTTCTTT. It specifies CASSQGGVTEAFF.

J is TRBJ1-2 and V is TRBV6-6; 8 bases map to TRBD1. The CDR3 is made up of 16 amino acids. Germline V gives CDR1 MNHNY, CDR2 SVGAGI (reference sequence). V dropped 0 bases and J dropped 7; count of bases not matched to a gene: 10. DNA for the CDR3: TGTGCCAGCAGTTACTCCCGGGACAGCCAGGGGGCTGGCTACACCTTC. It is translated as CASSYSRDSQGAGYTF.

The chain joins TRBV7-7 to TRBJ2-5; the D gene is possibly TRBD1 (5 bases). The length of the CDR3 is 14 residues. V lost 6 bases and J 5 bases, leaving 16 bases between the germline ends. Germline CDR1 reads SSHAT; CDR2 reads FNYEAQ (reference sequence). The CDR3 DNA is TGTGCCAGCAGTCGCGCAGGGTCCGGGGAGACCCAGTACTTC. Its protein is CASSRAGSGETQYF.

Remarks on this clone: One junction end disagrees with the germline gene, perhaps due to a read error. This sequence joins TRBV30 and TRBJ2-7, with 10 bases aligning to TRBD2. Germline assignment: CDR1 GTSNPN and CDR2 SVGIG (reference sequence). The CDR3 has 14 amino acids. The CDR3 region has the DNA TGTGCCTGGAGCGGACTTGGTCGAGCGGGAGGGCCTAGATTC. Its protein is CAWSGLGRAGGPRF.

This clone was seen a handful of times. The chain uses TRBV6-6 and TRBJ2-5; 7 nucleotides match TRBD1. The germline gives CDR1 MNHNY, CDR2 SVGAGI (reference sequence). J lost 5 bases, V lost 7 bases, and 1 base had no gene match. This CDR3 spans 11 amino acids. The CDR3, as DNA: TGTGCCAGCAAGGGGGCGGAGACCCAGTACTTC. Its protein product is CASKGAETQYF.

The chain carries TRBV29-1 and TRBJ1-1, with a possible D match to TRBD1 (5 bases). The CDR3 is 14 amino acids. The V end was cut by 2 bases, the J end by 1 base, with 11 bases between. Per germline, CDR1 SQVTM and CDR2 ANQGSEA. CDR3 DNA sequence: TGCAGCGTTGAAAAGAGACAGACGAACACTGAAGCTTTCTTT. It translates to CSVEKRQTNTEAFF.

This chain connects TRBV19 to TRBJ1-4; D might be TRBD1 (6 bases). V lost 6 bases and J lost 8, with 13 bases in between. The CDR3 spans 13 residues. Germline V CDR1 and CDR2: LNHDA, SQIVND (reference sequence). The CDR3 protein is CASRSGTYEKLFF. Written as DNA, the CDR3 is TGTGCCAGTAGATCCGGGACATACGAAAAACTGTTTTTT. The variable domain in full, with the rest retrieved from reference TRBV19 and TRBJ1-4, is DGGITQSPKYLFRKEGQNVTLSCEQNLNHDAMYWYRQDPGQGLRLIYYSQIVNDFQKGDIAEGYSVSREKKESFPLTVTSAQKNPTAFYLCASRSGTYEKLFFGSGTQLSVL.

This sequence joins TRBV18 and TRBJ2-1, with TRBD2 as a possible D gene (5 bases). Per germline, CDR1 KGHSH and CDR2 LQKENI. V lost 0 bases, J lost 5 bases, and 14 bases lay in between. The CDR3 is 16 residues long. The CDR3 sequence: CASSPPGGLLHNEQFF. For the CDR3, the DNA is TGTGCCAGCTCACCACCAGGCGGGCTCCTCCACAATGAGCAGTTCTTC.

This clone has a handful of counts. The rearrangement links TRBV12-5 to TRBJ2-5, with D perhaps TRBD2 (6 bases). The V gene's germline CDR1 is LGHNT and CDR2 FRNRAP. V lost 4 bases and J 2 bases, leaving 8 bases between the germline ends. The CDR3 extends over 13 amino acids. In DNA, the CDR3 is TGTGCTAGTGGTTACGGACTACAAGAGACCCAGTACTTC. The encoded protein is CASGYGLQETQYF.

The chain combines TRBV15 with TRBJ1-4; D is possibly TRBD1 (5 bases). V was pared by 9 bases and J by 4 bases, with 15 bases between. The CDR3 length is 14 residues. Germline V gene data show CDR1 as LNHNV and CDR2 as YYDKDF (reference sequence). The CDR3 protein is CATNNPGNNEKLFF. DNA for the CDR3: TGTGCCACAAATAACCCAGGGAATAATGAAAAACTGTTTTTT.

Notes on this clone: Other DNA sequences of this sample code for an identical CDR3. The rearrangement links TRBV5-1 to TRBJ1-1, with D tentatively TRBD1 (5 bases). CDR3 length: 13 residues. V lost 3 bases and J 1 base, leaving 7 bases between the germline ends. Looked up from germline, CDR1 is SGHRS and CDR2 is YFSETQ. CDR3 DNA: TGCGCCAGCAGCTCTCAGGGGAACACTGAAGCTTTCTTT. It translates to CASSSQGNTEAFF. The whole variable domain, remainder taken from reference TRBV5-1 and TRBJ1-1, is KAGVTQTPRYLIKTRGQQVTLSCSPISGHRSVSWYQQTPGQGLQFLFEYFSETQRNKGNFPGRFSGRQFSNSRSEMNVSTLELGDSALYLCASSSQGNTEAFFGQGTRLTVV.